This TCR beta chain was retrieved from a study of blood T cell repertoires in COVID-19. Here immunoSEQ multiplex PCR was the method, and the copy in TCRdb shows in-frame clones only, minus some. The repertoire has fewer than 350,000 clones, approximately 83% of them found once; the top ten carry 2.2%. The CDR3 runs to 16 residues. Germline CDR1 LGHNA, CDR2 YSLEER. After removal of 1 base from V and 8 bases from J, the junction contained 9 bases not matched to a gene. The chain uses TRBV4-3 and TRBJ2-2; 8 bases are shared with TRBD1. This TCR was sampled from a man aged 25-45 years who had recovered from COVID-19. Material for sequencing was PBMCs or T cells enriched from blood (not recorded which). CDR3 sequence (DNA): TGCGCCAGCAGCCAAGTCCCGGACAGGGTAGGGGGGGAGCTGTTTTTT. Its protein is CASSQVPDRVGGELFF.